Presented here are 21 T cell receptor beta chains from one specimen sequenced in a study of regulatory T cells in long-lasting Graves disease. Time point in this sample: newly diagnosed GD, antithyroid drugs for less than 3 months. Construction of the TCR library relied on RNA isolated from PBMCs. Construction of TCR beta libraries relied on iRepertoire HTBI primers and on Arm-PCR targeting CDR3 regions. One entry per CDR3 protein, called by TCRdb with MiXCR from the multiplex PCR reads. Of roughly 360,000 distinct CDR3 sequences in the sample, around 11% are singletons; the top ten hold around 18%. These data are also associated with another study on T cells in Graves' hyperthyroidism and ophthalmopathy.

The sequences come from peripheral blood mononuclear cells (PBMCs), collected at new diagnosis, from a patient treated with antithyroid drugs. Source of these receptors: a young woman with Graves disease.

This clonotype came up a few times. The chain links TRBV30 to TRBJ1-3; a weak D match, TRBD1 (5 bases). This CDR3 contains 13 residues. Trimming stripped 4 bases from V and 3 bases from J, with 10 bases between. Germline V CDR1 and CDR2: GTSNPN, SVGIG (reference sequence). CDR3 loop: CAWNRGVGNTIYF. In DNA, the CDR3 is TGTGCCTGGAACCGAGGGGTTGGAAACACCATATATTTT.

The sample holds many counts of this clonotype. This sequence joins TRBV6-2 or TRBV6-3 and TRBJ2-7; 7 nucleotides align to TRBD1. The CDR3 extends over 14 amino acids. V was clipped by 5 bases and J by 3 bases; unmatched bases: 7. Looked up from germline, CDR1 is MNHEY and CDR2 is SVGEGT. The CDR3 region has the DNA TGTGCCAGCAGTACGAGACAGGGAGACTACGAGCAGTACGTC. This codes for CASSTRQGDYEQYV.

This clonotype showed up just a few times. V usage is TRBV19 and J usage is TRBJ2-1; D unclear. Germline V CDR1 and CDR2: LNHDA, SQIVND (reference sequence). V lost 6 bases and J 9 bases, leaving 12 bases between the germline ends. This CDR3 contains 12 residues. CDR3 residues: CASSYKGPEQFF. The CDR3 nucleotides are TGTGCCAGTAGCTACAAGGGTCCTGAGCAGTTCTTC.

This clonotype was detected a few times. The gene calls are TRBV7-8 and TRBJ1-5; no reliable D call. CDR3 length equals 14 residues. Germline-derived CDR1 and CDR2 are SGHVS and FQNEAQ. Trimming took off 7 bases at V and 1 base at J, with 11 bases between the two ends. CDR3 residues: CASTKSSSNQPQHF. CDR3 in DNA: TGTGCCAGCACGAAGTCATCCAGCAATCAGCCCCAGCATTTT.

This clonotype was seen many times. V is TRBV28 and J is TRBJ2-7, with 8 bases lining up with TRBD1. The V gene's germline CDR1 is MDHEN and CDR2 SYDVKM. The CDR3 is 14 amino acids. Trimming cost V 3 bases and J 4 bases; bases outside gene matches: 5. The CDR3 nucleotides read TGTGCCAGCAGTTTCGGGACAGGATTTTACGAGCAGTACTTC. Protein: CASSFGTGFYEQYF.

This clonotype was seen ten or more times. This chain uses TRBV7-2 with TRBJ1-1; a possible D gene is TRBD1 (6 bases). V lost 5 bases, J lost 8 bases, and 18 bases lay in between. This CDR3 has 14 residues. Germline V gene data show CDR1 as SGHTA and CDR2 as FQGNSA. The CDR3 DNA sequence: TGTGCCAGCAGCGACCCCCGTGGGGGCTCCGAAGCTTTCTTT. This encodes CASSDPRGGSEAFF.

This clonotype came up many times. The chain combines TRBV6-1 with TRBJ2-5; TRBD1 matches 7 bases. This CDR3 contains 16 residues. Per the germline V gene, CDR1 is MNHNS and CDR2 is SASEGT. Trimming at V came to 4 bases and at J to 2 bases, leaving 10 bases not matched to a gene. The CDR3 DNA follows: TGTGCCAGCAGTGGCACGACCCGGGACAGTCAAGAGACCCAGTACTTC. It yields the protein CASSGTTRDSQETQYF.

This clonotype appeared a single time. This likely traces to a read error, being one base from a far larger clone. The chain couples TRBV2 to TRBJ2-2; 13 bases are a match to TRBD2. From germline, CDR1 is SNHLY and CDR2 FYNNEI. V gave up 6 bases and J gave up 0 bases; unmatched junction bases: 7. The CDR3 sequence is 18 residues long. The CDR3 region is CASSPLAGGDANTGELFF. CDR3 sequence (DNA): TGTGCCAGCAGCCCACTAGCGGGAGGGGACGCGAACACCGGGGAGCTGTTTTTT.

This clonotype was seen many times. The chain recombines TRBV27 with TRBJ2-1; D remains ambiguous. This CDR3 comprises 14 residues. CDR1 is MNHEY and CDR2 is SMNVEV in the germline V gene (reference sequence). V was trimmed by 3 bases and J by 4 bases, leaving 10 bases between them. The CDR3 sequence is CASSFSAWYNEQFF. CDR3 in DNA: TGTGCCAGCAGTTTTTCCGCGTGGTACAATGAGCAGTTCTTC.

This clonotype was observed many times. The genes are TRBV7-8 and TRBJ2-5; D ambiguous. The CDR3 totals 16 residues. Between the trimmed V and J ends, which lost 2 bases and 5 bases, there was a span of 18 bases. CDR1 is SGHVS, CDR2 FQNEAQ, per germline. CDR3 protein: CASSLSVPWAEETQYF. The CDR3 nucleotides are TGTGCCAGCAGCTTATCGGTTCCTTGGGCCGAGGAGACCCAGTACTTC. Looking up the rest from reference TRBV7-8 and TRBJ2-5 gives the full variable domain: GAGVSQSPRYKVAKRGQDVALRCDPISGHVSLFWYQQALGQGPEFLTYFQNEAQLDKSGLPSDRFFAERPEGSVSTLKIQRTQQEDSAVYLCASSLSVPWAEETQYFGPGTRLLVL.

The chain recombines TRBV19 with TRBJ1-6; tentative D call: TRBD1 (5 bases). The CDR3 contains 17 residues. Germline assignment: CDR1 LNHDA and CDR2 SQIVND (reference sequence). The V end was cut by 8 bases, the J end by 8 bases, with 25 bases between. The CDR3 spells CASGTRWPPRGDSPLHF. CDR3 sequence (DNA): TGTGCCAGTGGGACTCGGTGGCCGCCGAGGGGCGATTCACCCCTCCACTTT.

This clonotype was counted at least ten times. The chain recombines TRBV5-5 with TRBJ1-1; D remains unclear. Trimming removed 4 bases at V and 1 base at J, with 11 bases between. Germline V gives CDR1 SGHKS, CDR2 YYEKEE (reference sequence). The length of the CDR3 is 14 residues. CDR3 coding DNA: TGTGCCAGCAGCCTAAATTGGGAGAACACTGAAGCTTTCTTT. Translated: CASSLNWENTEAFF.

This clonotype showed up just a few times. The gene calls are TRBV4-3 and TRBJ2-2; D may be TRBD1 or TRBD2 (5 bases each). V lost 4 bases and J 0 bases, leaving 12 bases between the germline ends. The CDR3 has 16 residues. The germline CDR1 and CDR2 sequences are LGHNA and YSLEER. The CDR3 DNA reads TGCGCCAGCAGCCCACGAGGGGTCCCGAACACCGGGGAGCTGTTTTTT. This gives the protein CASSPRGVPNTGELFF.

The table lists this clonotype with many counts. This sequence joins TRBV14 and TRBJ2-1; weak D call: TRBD1 (6 bases). With 3 bases removed from V and 6 bases from J, the gap between germline ends came to 18 bases. Germline CDR1 SGHDN, CDR2 FVKESK. CDR3 length: 16 residues. In nucleotides, the CDR3 is TGTGCCAGCAGCCAGTTGGGCCCGCAGGGGCCCAATGAGCAGTTCTTC. Protein product: CASSQLGPQGPNEQFF.

The chain combines TRBV11-2 with TRBJ2-1, with TRBD2 matching 12 bases. From germline, CDR1 is SGHAT and CDR2 FQNNGV. CDR3 size: 17 residues. The V gene end was trimmed by 3 bases and the J gene end by 4 bases; junction bases not matched to a gene: 7. The CDR3 sequence: CASSFQTGLAGYNEQFF. As DNA, the CDR3 is TGTGCCAGCAGCTTCCAAACAGGACTAGCGGGGTACAATGAGCAGTTCTTC.

The gene calls are TRBV7-2 and TRBJ1-5; D call uncertain. Per the germline V gene, CDR1 is SGHTA and CDR2 is FQGNSA. The CDR3 consists of 14 residues. The V and J ends lost 5 bases and 5 bases respectively, with 13 bases between them. CDR3 in DNA: TGTGCCAGCAGCCATACGAAGGGAGATCAGCCCCAGCATTTT. Translating it yields CASSHTKGDQPQHF.

This clonotype was seen repeatedly, ten times or more. The gene calls are TRBV20-1 and TRBJ2-3, with D tentatively TRBD2 (6 bases). Germline lookup yields CDR1 DFQATT and CDR2 SNEGSKA (reference sequence). The V and J ends lost 2 bases and 6 bases respectively, with 18 bases between them. The CDR3 contains 15 residues. The CDR3 loop reads CSARTRGVPGDTQYF. In nucleotides, the CDR3 is TGCAGTGCTAGAACCCGCGGGGTTCCCGGGGATACGCAGTATTTT.

In this sample, this clonotype turned up once. This may be a read error: a much more frequent sequence differs by one nucleotide. The chain uses TRBV2 and TRBJ2-7; 8 nucleotides match TRBD1. The CDR3 spans 15 residues. Germline V gene sequence: CDR1 SNHLY, CDR2 FYNNEI. The ends lost 6 bases at V and 3 bases at J; junction bases unmatched: 10. This chain's CDR3 is CASSAQPGQGYEQYF. The CDR3 region has the DNA TGTGCCAGCAGCGCCCAGCCCGGACAGGGCTACGAGCAGTACTTC.

In this sample, this clonotype turned up a few times. The chain joins TRBV7-9 to TRBJ1-5; 8 bases agree with TRBD1. The CDR3 covers 16 residues. Germline lookup yields CDR1 SEHNR and CDR2 FQNEAQ (reference sequence). J lost 3 bases, V lost 2 bases, and 6 bases had no gene match. The CDR3 is CASSLSRTGNNQPQHF. For the CDR3, the DNA is TGTGCCAGCAGCTTAAGTAGGACAGGGAACAATCAGCCCCAGCATTTT.

This chain joins TRBV9 and TRBJ2-1; 8 nucleotides match TRBD2. The length of the CDR3 is 15 residues. Germline CDR1 reads SGDLS; CDR2 reads YYNGEE. V was pared by 3 bases and J by 6 bases, with 8 bases of the junction left unmatched. The CDR3 loop reads CASSESGSGRNEQFF. For the CDR3, the DNA is TGTGCCAGCAGCGAGAGCGGGAGCGGTCGCAATGAGCAGTTCTTC. Drawing the rest from reference TRBV9 and TRBJ2-1, the complete variable domain is DSGVTQTPKHLITATGQRVTLRCSPRSGDLSVYWYQQSLDQGLQFLIQYYNGEERAKGNILERFSAQQFPDLHSELNLSSLELGDSALYFCASSESGSGRNEQFFGPGTRLTVL.

This clonotype occurred many times. V and J are TRBV2 and TRBJ2-1; 9 nucleotides align to TRBD2. Germline CDR1 is SNHLY and CDR2 is FYNNEI. The CDR3 totals 15 residues. V was clipped by 7 bases and J by 1 base; unmatched bases: 5. The CDR3 DNA follows: TGTGCCAGCAAATCGCGGGGGGGTTCCTACAATGAGCAGTTCTTC. Its protein product is CASKSRGGSYNEQFF.